What follows are 21 T cell receptor beta chains derived from one specimen sequenced in a study of blood T cells in healthy people across ages. Next came a second PCR, run for about 6 to 11 cycles, which used a sample-barcoded 5' primer along with a J-beta primer mix. TCRdb processed the 5' RACE reads anew with MiXCR; each CDR3 protein has one entry. The sample has about 1.1 million distinct CDR3 sequences; 35% to 45% are singletons. Source material: blood. Receptors originate from a man aged 18-30 years in good health.

This clonotype was seen more than once but under ten times. The chain employs TRBV24-1 and TRBJ2-1, with 7 nucleotides matching TRBD1. CDR3 size: 16 residues. Germline values: CDR1 KGHDR, CDR2 SFDVKD. J lost 9 bases, V lost 5 bases, and 15 bases had no gene match. The CDR3 protein is CATSATINRGSVEQFF. CDR3 DNA sequence: TGTGCCACCAGTGCAACCATCAACAGGGGCTCGGTTGAGCAGTTCTTC.

The chain combines TRBV2 with TRBJ2-7; no clear D. CDR1 SNHLY and CDR2 FYNNEI come from the germline V gene. The V and J ends lost 3 bases and 7 bases respectively, with 13 bases between them. The CDR3 consists of 13 residues. The CDR3 protein is CASSEGSNNEQYF. The CDR3 DNA is TGTGCCAGCAGTGAGGGGTCTAACAATGAGCAGTACTTC.

This clonotype was found a few times. The chain has TRBV7-2 and TRBJ1-2; D gene uncertain. The ends were cut back, 1 base at V and 8 bases at J, with 11 bases in the middle. CDR3 length equals 13 residues. Germline CDR1 and CDR2: SGHTA and FQGNSA. Here the CDR3 DNA reads TGTGCCAGCAGCTTAGTTGCAGGCAGGGGCTACACCTTC. It codes for CASSLVAGRGYTF. Drawing the rest from reference TRBV7-2 and TRBJ1-2, the complete variable domain is GAGVSQSPSNKVTEKGKDVELRCDPISGHTALYWYRQSLGQGLEFLIYFQGNSAPDKSGLPSDRFSAERTGGSVSTLTIQRTQQEDSAVYLCASSLVAGRGYTFGSGTRLTVV.

Concerning this clonotype itself: At one end the junction does not follow the germline gene, possibly because of a read error. The rearrangement links TRBV20-1 to TRBJ1-2; 7 bases are a match to TRBD1. Germline V gives CDR1 DFQATT, CDR2 SNEGSKA (reference sequence). The CDR3 loop spans 12 amino acids. In nucleotides, the CDR3 is TGCAATGCTAAGCGACAGGGAGGTGGCTACACCTTC. Translation: CNAKRQGGGYTF.

The chain couples TRBV10-3 to TRBJ2-7, with a possible D match to TRBD2 (6 bases). The CDR3 is 13 amino acids. The germline V gene has CDR1 ENHRY and CDR2 SYGVKD. The V end was cut by 5 bases, the J end by 4 bases, with 12 bases between. CDR3 amino acids: CAISSGTGYEQYF. DNA for the CDR3: TGTGCCATCAGTTCCGGGACTGGATACGAGCAGTACTTC.

The gene calls are TRBV21-1 and TRBJ2-5; TRBD1 is taken as the D call from the table, unchecked against the DNA. TRBV21-1 is a pseudogene. This CDR3 contains 14 residues. The CDR3, as DNA: TGTGCCAGCAGCAATCGGACATGGGAAGAGACCCAGTACTTC. It codes for CASSNRTWEETQYF.

This clonotype was detected a few times. The chain uses TRBV29-1 and TRBJ1-5; 7 nucleotides match TRBD1. This CDR3 region has 16 residues. Germline V gives CDR1 SQVTM, CDR2 ANQGSEA. Unmatched junction bases numbered 15, after V lost 7 bases and J lost 3 bases. This CDR3 is CSANSITTGYNQPQHF. CDR3 coding DNA: TGCAGCGCTAACTCTATCACGACAGGGTACAATCAGCCCCAGCATTTT.

Written as DNA, the CDR3 is TGCGCCAGCACTCCCGACAGGGGAAGCAATCAGCCCCAGCATTTT. Residues: CASTPDRGSNQPQHF. The chain carries TRBV4-3 and TRBJ1-5; 8 bases are a match to TRBD1. The CDR3 sequence is 15 residues long. The junction had 6 bases not matched to a gene; V was cut back by 7 bases and J by 1 base. Germline loops: CDR1 LGHNA, CDR2 YSLEER.

The rearrangement joins TRBV29-1 to TRBJ2-1; the match to TRBD1 covers 9 bases. Per germline, CDR1 SQVTM and CDR2 ANQGSEA. J lost 0 bases, V lost 7 bases, and 13 bases had no gene match. The CDR3 loop spans 17 amino acids. DNA of the CDR3: TGCAGCGCCCCGGGACAGGGAGCGGGAAGCTCCTACAATGAGCAGTTCTTC. This translates into CSAPGQGAGSSYNEQFF.

The V call is TRBV18, the J call TRBJ1-2; 7 bases line up with TRBD1. Trimming removed 3 bases from V and 6 bases from J; junction bases left unmatched: 10. Germline values: CDR1 KGHSH, CDR2 LQKENI. CDR3 length: 15 amino acids. CDR3 protein: CASSPTGLSFDGYTF. DNA of the CDR3: TGTGCCAGCTCACCGACAGGGCTTAGTTTCGATGGCTACACCTTC. Filled out from reference TRBV18 and TRBJ1-2, the complete variable domain reads NAGVMQNPRHLVRRRGQEARLRCSPMKGHSHVYWYRQLPEEGLKFMVYLQKENIIDESGMPKERFSAEFPKEGPSILRIQQVVRGDSAAYFCASSPTGLSFDGYTFGSGTRLTVV.

This sequence joins TRBV7-2 and TRBJ2-1; no clear D gene. Germline V gene data show CDR1 as SGHTA and CDR2 as FQGNSA. V lost 1 base and J lost 6, with 13 bases in between. CDR3 length: 15 residues. CDR3 in amino acids: CASSLGPETFNEQFF. The CDR3 nucleotides read TGTGCCAGCAGCTTAGGGCCCGAGACCTTCAATGAGCAGTTCTTC.

The J gene is TRBJ1-6, the V gene TRBV6-2 or TRBV6-3, with D possibly matching TRBD1 (5 bases). This CDR3 comprises 14 residues. Deletions cut 1 base from V and 9 bases from J, with 10 bases between. CDR1 is MNHEY and CDR2 is SVGEGT in the germline V gene. CDR3: CASSYYQGSSPLHF. In nucleotides, the CDR3 is TGTGCCAGCAGTTACTACCAGGGCTCTTCACCCCTCCACTTT.

V gene TRBV12-3 or TRBV12-4 combines with J gene TRBJ1-2; the D is unclear. This CDR3 is 13 amino acids long. The V end was cut by 2 bases, the J end by 0 bases, with 4 bases between. The CDR3 sequence is CASSLLTNYGYTF. The CDR3 region has the DNA TGTGCCAGCAGTTTATTGACTAACTATGGCTACACCTTC.

This clonotype has more than one count but fewer than ten. V is TRBV6-2 or TRBV6-3 and J is TRBJ2-5, with 7 bases identical to TRBD2. The CDR3 extends over 13 amino acids. The germline gives CDR1 MNHEY, CDR2 SVGEGT. The V gene end was trimmed by 6 bases and the J gene end by 5 bases; junction bases not matched to a gene: 6. The CDR3 loop reads CASSVTSRETQYF. The CDR3 nucleotides read TGTGCCAGCAGCGTGACTAGCCGGGAGACCCAGTACTTC.

The gene calls are TRBV6-2 or TRBV6-3 and TRBJ1-6, with D maybe TRBD1 (5 bases). Trimming pared 4 bases from V and 6 bases from J, leaving 10 bases between. There are 14 residues in the CDR3. Germline V gives CDR1 MNHEY, CDR2 SVGEGT. This CDR3 reads CASSSDGGNSPLHF. CDR3 coding DNA: TGTGCCAGCAGTTCAGACGGGGGTAATTCACCCCTCCACTTT.

V usage is TRBV5-1 and J usage is TRBJ2-5; TRBD2 aligns across 13 bases. V was clipped by 4 bases and J by 1 base; unmatched bases: 7. Germline values: CDR1 SGHRS, CDR2 YFSETQ. This CDR3 has 17 residues. CDR3 in amino acids: CASSHGTSGALQETQYF. The CDR3 coding sequence is TGCGCCAGCAGCCATGGGACTAGCGGGGCCCTCCAAGAGACCCAGTACTTC.

This chain connects TRBV5-6 to TRBJ2-7; 8 bases agree with TRBD1. Germline V lookup: CDR1 SGHDT, CDR2 YYEEEE. Trimming cost V 4 bases and J 4 bases; bases outside gene matches: 13. This CDR3 is built from 16 residues. CDR3 sequence reads: CASSKSEDRDGYEQYF. CDR3 DNA sequence: TGTGCCAGCAGCAAATCGGAGGACAGGGATGGTTACGAGCAGTACTTC.

The V gene is TRBV13, the J gene TRBJ2-7, with D perhaps TRBD1 or TRBD2 (5 bases each). The CDR3 runs 17 residues. Germline V lookup: CDR1 PRHDT, CDR2 FYEKMQ (reference sequence). Trimming removed 4 bases at V and 2 bases at J, with 21 bases between. CDR3 sequence: CASSSTTLRQPAYEQYF. CDR3 nucleotides: TGTGCCAGCAGCTCGACTACTTTAAGACAGCCAGCCTACGAGCAGTACTTC.

V and J are TRBV29-1 and TRBJ1-1; the D is unclear. This CDR3 contains 10 residues. Trimming took off 5 bases at V and 7 bases at J, with 8 bases between the two ends. From germline, CDR1 is SQVTM and CDR2 ANQGSEA. The CDR3 is CSVWISEAFF. The CDR3 coding sequence is TGCAGCGTTTGGATCAGTGAAGCTTTCTTT.

The V call is TRBV12-3 or TRBV12-4, the J call TRBJ1-5; 7 positions match TRBD1. Trimming cost V 6 bases and J 6 bases; bases outside gene matches: 11. This CDR3 comprises 15 residues. This chain's CDR3 is CASSKRQGRSQPQHF. For the CDR3, the DNA is TGTGCCAGCAGCAAAAGACAGGGAAGAAGTCAGCCCCAGCATTTT.

The rearrangement links TRBV27 to TRBJ2-7; 8 nucleotides align to TRBD1. V lost 1 base to trimming and J lost 5 bases; unmatched junction nucleotides: 7. This CDR3 comprises 15 residues. Germline values: CDR1 MNHEY, CDR2 SMNVEV (reference sequence). CDR3 in amino acids: CASSLLGRGRDEQYF. The CDR3 region has the DNA TGTGCCAGCAGTTTATTGGGCAGGGGGCGCGACGAGCAGTACTTC.